These T cell receptor beta chains were read from a single sample in a study of regulatory T cells in long-lasting Graves disease. MiXCR was run by TCRdb on the multiplex PCR reads, yielding one entry per CDR3 protein. The table includes around 250,000 distinct CDR3 sequences, under 20% detected once. These data are also associated with another study on T cells in Graves' hyperthyroidism and ophthalmopathy.

Source: peripheral blood mononuclear cells (PBMCs), taken at new diagnosis, from a patient treated with antithyroid drugs. Source of these receptors: a young woman with Graves disease. CDR3s include the opening cysteine and the closing phenylalanine or tryptophan. Each record gives: D gene, J gene, clone size, V gene, CDR3 DNA, CDR3 protein. The D gene is left open where the match is weak. Rows may omit the clone size; those that give it use once, few, many or a size class.

D gene: TRBD1; J gene: TRBJ1-6; clone size: many; V gene: TRBV5-1; CDR3 DNA: TGCGCCAGCAGCTTGGGGTACGACAGGGGTACACCCCTCCACTTT; CDR3 protein: CASSLGYDRGTPLHF
D gene: TRBD1; J gene: TRBJ2-4; clone size: -; V gene: TRBV6-1; CDR3 DNA: TGTGCCAGCAGATCGCTTCAGGGGGCTAACAAAAACATTCAGTACTTC; CDR3 protein: CASRSLQGANKNIQYF
D gene: -; J gene: TRBJ1-4; clone size: many; V gene: TRBV6-5; CDR3 DNA: TGTGCCAGCAGTTACTCGGGGGGTGGTAATGAAAAACTGTTTTTT; CDR3 protein: CASSYSGGGNEKLFF
D gene: TRBD2; J gene: TRBJ2-7; clone size: many; V gene: TRBV20-1; CDR3 DNA: TGCAGTGCTAGAGACGAGGCGCTAGCGGGCTACGAGCAGTACTTC; CDR3 protein: CSARDEALAGYEQYF
D gene: -; J gene: TRBJ1-2; clone size: once; V gene: TRBV7-2; CDR3 DNA: TGTGCCAGCAGCCCGGGAGTCAGTTATGGGCCCTACACCTTC; CDR3 protein: CASSPGVSYGPYTF
D gene: TRBD2; J gene: TRBJ2-1; clone size: once; V gene: TRBV6-2/TRBV6-3; CDR3 DNA: TGTGCCAGCAGTTATTCCGCGGGGGGGCTTGGTGAGCAGTTCTTC; CDR3 protein: CASSYSAGGLGEQFF
D gene: -; J gene: TRBJ1-4; clone size: many; V gene: TRBV7-8; CDR3 DNA: TGTGCCAGCAGCTTACAGGGGCCGGGCGAAAAACTGTTTTTT; CDR3 protein: CASSLQGPGEKLFF
D gene: -; J gene: TRBJ1-1; clone size: many; V gene: TRBV5-1; CDR3 DNA: TGCGCCAGCAGCTTGTACGGGGACTTGAACACTGAAGCTTTCTTT; CDR3 protein: CASSLYGDLNTEAFF
D gene: -; J gene: TRBJ1-1; clone size: many; V gene: TRBV11-1; CDR3 DNA: TGTGCCAGCAGCCCTGGACGGCGACTTAACACTGAAGCTTTCTTT; CDR3 protein: CASSPGRRLNTEAFF
D gene: -; J gene: TRBJ1-5; clone size: many; V gene: TRBV20-1; CDR3 DNA: TGCAGTGCTAGAGTTGAGGGGTTCAGCAATCAGCCCCAGCATTTT; CDR3 protein: CSARVEGFSNQPQHF
D gene: -; J gene: TRBJ2-7; clone size: many; V gene: TRBV3-1; CDR3 DNA: TGTGCCAGCAGCCAAGAAGCGACAAGCTACGAGCAGTACTTC; CDR3 protein: CASSQEATSYEQYF
D gene: -; J gene: TRBJ2-3; clone size: few; V gene: TRBV7-9; CDR3 DNA: TGTGCCAGCAGCTTAGTAGGTTCAGATACGCAGTATTTT; CDR3 protein: CASSLVGSDTQYF
D gene: TRBD1; J gene: TRBJ2-3; clone size: many; V gene: TRBV3-1; CDR3 DNA: TGTGCCAGCAGCCAAGGCGACAGGGAACTGACAGATACGCAGTATTTT; CDR3 protein: CASSQGDRELTDTQYF
D gene: -; J gene: TRBJ1-2; clone size: many; V gene: TRBV7-3; CDR3 DNA: TGTGCCAGCAGCTTAATATGGGACCCCAACTATGGCTACACCTTC; CDR3 protein: CASSLIWDPNYGYTF
D gene: -; J gene: TRBJ2-2; clone size: few; V gene: TRBV24-1; CDR3 DNA: TGTGCCACCAGTGATCAATCCGAGGGGGGCACCGGGGAGCTGTTTTTT; CDR3 protein: CATSDQSEGGTGELFF
D gene: -; J gene: TRBJ2-7; clone size: many; V gene: TRBV27; CDR3 DNA: TGTGCCAGCAGCATCAGGAGTCCCCCCTACGAGCAGTACTTC; CDR3 protein: CASSIRSPPYEQYF
D gene: -; J gene: TRBJ2-2; clone size: many; V gene: TRBV4-1; CDR3 DNA: TGTGCCAGCAGCCAAGCGGCGGGGGCCGGAGGGACCGGGGAGCTGTTTTTT; CDR3 protein: CASSQAAGAGGTGELFF
D gene: -; J gene: TRBJ1-1; clone size: -; V gene: TRBV19; CDR3 DNA: TGTGCCAGTAGTCCGTGGGTGAAGAACACTGAAGCTTTCTTT; CDR3 protein: CASSPWVKNTEAFF
D gene: -; J gene: TRBJ1-2; clone size: many; V gene: TRBV29-1; CDR3 DNA: TGCAGCGTTGATACAACAGGTTCCTCCTATGGCTACACCTTC; CDR3 protein: CSVDTTGSSYGYTF
D gene: TRBD1; J gene: TRBJ2-7; clone size: once; V gene: TRBV3-1; CDR3 DNA: TGTGCCAGCAGCATATCCGGGACAGGGGGCTACGAGCAGTACTTC; CDR3 protein: CASSISGTGGYEQYF
D gene: TRBD1; J gene: TRBJ2-7; clone size: many; V gene: TRBV11-2; CDR3 DNA: TGTGCCAGCAGCACAGGGGGATACTCCTACGAGCAGTACTTC; CDR3 protein: CASSTGGYSYEQYF
D gene: -; J gene: TRBJ1-5; clone size: few; V gene: TRBV4-2; CDR3 DNA: TGTGCCAGCAGCCAAGAGTTAAGTAGGATAGGATGGGGCAATCAGCCCCAGCATTTT; CDR3 protein: CASSQELSRIGWGNQPQHF
D gene: TRBD1; J gene: TRBJ2-4; clone size: -; V gene: TRBV6-1; CDR3 DNA: TGTGCCAGCCACCGGGACAGGGTTGCCAAAAACATTCAGTACTTC; CDR3 protein: CASHRDRVAKNIQYF
D gene: -; J gene: TRBJ2-5; clone size: many; V gene: TRBV11-2; CDR3 DNA: TGTGCCAGCAGCTTAGATCCCGTCCAAGAGACCCAGTACTTC; CDR3 protein: CASSLDPVQETQYF
D gene: -; J gene: TRBJ1-1; clone size: many; V gene: TRBV19; CDR3 DNA: TGTGCCAGTAGTATAAGGGAGAGCGAAGCTTTCTTT; CDR3 protein: CASSIRESEAFF
D gene: TRBD2; J gene: TRBJ2-1; clone size: many; V gene: TRBV11-2; CDR3 DNA: TGTGCCAGCAGCTCAAGCGGGGGAAAGTACAATGAGCAGTTCTTC; CDR3 protein: CASSSSGGKYNEQFF
D gene: -; J gene: TRBJ2-7; clone size: -; V gene: TRBV6-1; CDR3 DNA: TGTGCCAGCAGTCCCCTTCCGGGACACTTATACGAGCAGTACTTC; CDR3 protein: CASSPLPGHLYEQYF
D gene: TRBD1; J gene: TRBJ1-6; clone size: many; V gene: TRBV7-8; CDR3 DNA: TGTGCCAGCAGCCCGACAGGGGTCGCAAGCTCCTATAATTCACCCCTCCACTTT; CDR3 protein: CASSPTGVASSYNSPLHF
D gene: TRBD1; J gene: TRBJ1-2; clone size: many; V gene: TRBV2; CDR3 DNA: TGTGCCAGCAGGAAATTAACCGGGACAGGGACCAACTATGGCTACACCTTC; CDR3 protein: CASRKLTGTGTNYGYTF
D gene: TRBD1; J gene: TRBJ1-2; clone size: many; V gene: TRBV12-3/TRBV12-4; CDR3 DNA: TGTGCCAGCAGCCAACCGAGGACAGGCCGCTACACCTTC; CDR3 protein: CASSQPRTGRYTF
D gene: -; J gene: TRBJ1-5; clone size: many; V gene: TRBV19; CDR3 DNA: TGTGCCAGTACGGGTATCGGGTGGCAGGGGAATCAGCCCCAGCATTTT; CDR3 protein: CASTGIGWQGNQPQHF
D gene: -; J gene: TRBJ1-2; clone size: many; V gene: TRBV5-5; CDR3 DNA: TGTGCCAGCAGCTCCACAGGGCCCCACTATGGCTACACCTTC; CDR3 protein: CASSSTGPHYGYTF
D gene: TRBD2; J gene: TRBJ2-1; clone size: -; V gene: TRBV5-1; CDR3 DNA: TGCGCCAGCAGCTTGATCGGACTAGCGGTCTCCTACAATGAGCAGTTCTTC; CDR3 protein: CASSLIGLAVSYNEQFF
D gene: -; J gene: TRBJ2-7; clone size: many; V gene: TRBV7-2; CDR3 DNA: TGTGCCAGCCGGGCAGGGGCCTTCTTCTACGAGCAGTACTTC; CDR3 protein: CASRAGAFFYEQYF
D gene: TRBD2; J gene: TRBJ2-5; clone size: many; V gene: TRBV27; CDR3 DNA: TGTGCCAGCAGTTTATCGGCCCACGGGACTATGCAAGAGACCCAGTACTTC; CDR3 protein: CASSLSAHGTMQETQYF
D gene: TRBD2; J gene: TRBJ2-1; clone size: -; V gene: TRBV12-3/TRBV12-4; CDR3 DNA: TGTGCCAGCAGTTTAAGACTAGCGGGGGTAAATGAGCAGTTCTTC; CDR3 protein: CASSLRLAGVNEQFF
D gene: -; J gene: TRBJ1-1; clone size: many; V gene: TRBV5-1; CDR3 DNA: TGCGCCAGCAGTAGGGAAACAGCAAACACTGAAGCTTTCTTT; CDR3 protein: CASSRETANTEAFF
D gene: TRBD1; J gene: TRBJ2-7; clone size: -; V gene: TRBV18; CDR3 DNA: TGTGCCAGCTCAGGGACAGGGGTCCCCTACGAGCAGTACTTC; CDR3 protein: CASSGTGVPYEQYF
D gene: -; J gene: TRBJ2-1; clone size: -; V gene: TRBV7-8; CDR3 DNA: TGTGCCAGCAGCTTAGTAAACTACAATGAGCAGTTCTTC; CDR3 protein: CASSLVNYNEQFF
D gene: -; J gene: TRBJ1-1; clone size: many; V gene: TRBV6-1; CDR3 DNA: TGTGCCAGCAGTGAAGGGTGGAGGGACACTGAAGCTTTCTTT; CDR3 protein: CASSEGWRDTEAFF
D gene: -; J gene: TRBJ2-7; clone size: many; V gene: TRBV7-2; CDR3 DNA: TGTGCCAGCAGCTTAGCGAGCGGACAAGATTACGAGCAGTACTTC; CDR3 protein: CASSLASGQDYEQYF
D gene: -; J gene: TRBJ1-1; clone size: many; V gene: TRBV7-9; CDR3 DNA: TGTGCCAGCAGCTCCCTTGGGGCTAACACTGAAGCTTTCTTT; CDR3 protein: CASSSLGANTEAFF
D gene: TRBD2; J gene: TRBJ2-1; clone size: many; V gene: TRBV20-1; CDR3 DNA: TGCAGTGCTAGAGTTGGTGGGACTAGCGGGACCCTCTCCTACAATGAGCAGTTCTTC; CDR3 protein: CSARVGGTSGTLSYNEQFF
D gene: -; J gene: TRBJ2-5; clone size: -; V gene: TRBV29-1; CDR3 DNA: TGCAGCGTTGGGGGGGTCCAAGAGACCCAGTACTTC; CDR3 protein: CSVGGVQETQYF
D gene: -; J gene: TRBJ1-6; clone size: -; V gene: TRBV20-1; CDR3 DNA: TGCAGTGCTAGAGCACAGGGTGGGAATTCACCCCTCCACTTT; CDR3 protein: CSARAQGGNSPLHF
D gene: TRBD1; J gene: TRBJ2-2; clone size: many; V gene: TRBV6-1; CDR3 DNA: TGTGCCAGCAGTGCCCCTCCTCAGGGGGCCGGGGAGCTGTTTTTT; CDR3 protein: CASSAPPQGAGELFF
D gene: TRBD2; J gene: TRBJ2-3; clone size: -; V gene: TRBV5-1; CDR3 DNA: TGTGCCAGCAGCTCCGGACTAGCGGGGGGCGCAGATACGCAGTATTTT; CDR3 protein: CASSSGLAGGADTQYF
D gene: -; J gene: TRBJ2-3; clone size: few; V gene: TRBV14; CDR3 DNA: TGTGCCAGCAGCCCCCGAAGAGGCGGCATCAGCACAGATACGCAGTATTTT; CDR3 protein: CASSPRRGGISTDTQYF
D gene: -; J gene: TRBJ2-2; clone size: many; V gene: TRBV7-3; CDR3 DNA: TGTGCCAGCAGCGGGCTCCCGTCGAACACCGGGGAGCTGTTTTTT; CDR3 protein: CASSGLPSNTGELFF
D gene: -; J gene: TRBJ1-2; clone size: many; V gene: TRBV29-1; CDR3 DNA: TGCAGCGCCCTCTCAGGGCCTTTTGTCCATGGCTACACCTTC; CDR3 protein: CSALSGPFVHGYTF